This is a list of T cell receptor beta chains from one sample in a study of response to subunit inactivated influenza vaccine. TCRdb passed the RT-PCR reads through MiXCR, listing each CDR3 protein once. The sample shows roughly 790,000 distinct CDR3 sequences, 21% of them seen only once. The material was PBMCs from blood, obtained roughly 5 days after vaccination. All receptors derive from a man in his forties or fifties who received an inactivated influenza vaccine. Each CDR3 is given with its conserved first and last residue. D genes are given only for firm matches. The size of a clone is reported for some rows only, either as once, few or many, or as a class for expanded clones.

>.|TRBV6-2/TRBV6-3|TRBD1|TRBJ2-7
CASSRFLSPQGNEQYF
TGTGCCAGCAGCCGCTTCCTTTCCCCACAGGGGAACGAGCAGTACTTC
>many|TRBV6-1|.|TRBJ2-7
CASRPGALSAEQYF
TGTGCCAGCAGGCCAGGGGCCCTGAGCGCCGAGCAGTACTTC
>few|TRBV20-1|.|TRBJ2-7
CSARGITSYEQYF
TGCAGTGCGAGAGGGATTACCTCCTACGAGCAGTACTTC
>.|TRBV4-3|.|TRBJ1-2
CASSQDFGRNYGYTF
TGCGCCAGCAGCCAAGATTTCGGGCGGAACTATGGCTACACCTTC
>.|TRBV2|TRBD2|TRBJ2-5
CASTRTREETQYF
TGTGCCAGCACCAGGACTAGGGAAGAGACCCAGTACTTC
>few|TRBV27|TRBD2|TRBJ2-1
CASSLLIGGGAYEQFF
TGTGCCAGCAGCCTCTTGATCGGCGGGGGGGCCTATGAGCAGTTCTTC
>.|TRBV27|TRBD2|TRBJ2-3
CASSFRGGAPDTQYF
TGTGCCAGCAGTTTTCGGGGGGGAGCACCAGATACGCAGTATTTT
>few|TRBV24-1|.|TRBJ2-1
CATSDLSVGRSSYNEQFF
TGTGCCACCAGTGATTTGAGTGTTGGACGGAGCTCCTACAATGAGCAGTTCTTC
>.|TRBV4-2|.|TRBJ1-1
CASSQKISTEAFF
TGTGCCAGCAGCCAAAAAATAAGTACTGAAGCTTTCTTT
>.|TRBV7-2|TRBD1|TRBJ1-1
CASSLVPATGIGSAFF
TGTGCCAGCAGCTTAGTGCCGGCGACAGGGATTGGAAGCGCTTTCTTT
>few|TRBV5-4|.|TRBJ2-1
CASSVDRQSYNEQFF
TGTGCCAGCAGCGTGGACCGACAATCCTACAATGAGCAGTTCTTC
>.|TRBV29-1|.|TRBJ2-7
CSVADGRTYEQYF
TGCAGCGTCGCGGACGGTCGCACCTACGAGCAGTACTTC
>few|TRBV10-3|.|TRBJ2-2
CAISAVNTGELFF
TGTGCCATCAGTGCCGTGAACACCGGGGAGCTGTTTTTT
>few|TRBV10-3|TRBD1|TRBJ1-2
CAINSQDRGQGYTF
TGTGCCATCAATAGTCAGGACAGGGGTCAAGGCTACACCTTC
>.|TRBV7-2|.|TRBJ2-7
CASSLAGPAYEQYF
TGTGCCAGCAGCTTAGCTGGGCCGGCCTACGAGCAGTACTTC
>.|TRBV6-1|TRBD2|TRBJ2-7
CASSPRGGVYAYEQYF
TGTGCCAGCAGTCCTCGGGGGGGGGTTTACGCCTACGAGCAGTACTTC
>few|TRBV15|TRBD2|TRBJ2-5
CATSRVGLGSETQYF
TGTGCCACCAGCAGGGTAGGACTAGGATCGGAGACCCAGTACTTC
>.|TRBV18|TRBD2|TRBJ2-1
CASSPFVAGANEQFF
TGTGCCAGCTCACCCTTTGTAGCGGGGGCAAATGAGCAGTTCTTC
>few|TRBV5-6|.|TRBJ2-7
CASSRQGRTYEQYF
TGTGCCAGCAGCAGGCAGGGGAGGACCTACGAGCAGTACTTC
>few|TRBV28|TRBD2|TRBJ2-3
CASSSGLAGGTTTDTQYF
TGTGCCAGCAGTTCGGGACTAGCGGGGGGAACAACCACAGATACGCAGTATTTT
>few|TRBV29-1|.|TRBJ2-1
CSVVTGLSSYNEQFF
TGCAGCGTGGTTACAGGGCTTAGCTCCTACAATGAGCAGTTCTTC
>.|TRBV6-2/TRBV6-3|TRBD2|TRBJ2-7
CASRSPGLAGASYEQYF
TGTGCCAGCAGATCCCCGGGACTAGCGGGAGCGTCCTACGAGCAGTACTTC
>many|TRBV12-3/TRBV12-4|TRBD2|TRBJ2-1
CASSLAGVRNEQFF
TGTGCCAGCAGCCTAGCGGGAGTCCGTAATGAGCAGTTCTTC
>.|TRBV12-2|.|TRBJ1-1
CASRFPARKGFGTEAFF
TGTGCAAGTCGCTTCCCGGCACGAAAAGGGTTCGGCACTGAAGCTTTCTTT
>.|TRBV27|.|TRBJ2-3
CASSHGDFDTQYF
TGTGCCAGCAGCCATGGGGACTTCGATACGCAGTATTTT
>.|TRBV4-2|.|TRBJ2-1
CASSVGGRDSYNEQFF
TGTGCCAGCAGCGTAGGGGGGCGGGACTCCTACAATGAGCAGTTCTTC
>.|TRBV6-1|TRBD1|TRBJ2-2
CASGKGTGDTGELFF
TGTGCCAGCGGAAAAGGGACAGGGGACACCGGGGAGCTGTTTTTT
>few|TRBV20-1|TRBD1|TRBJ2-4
CSAPGQGNKNIQYF
TGCAGTGCTCCGGGACAGGGAAACAAAAACATTCAGTACTTC
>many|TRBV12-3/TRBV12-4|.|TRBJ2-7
CASSLWGEQYF
TGTGCCAGCAGCTTGTGGGGTGAGCAGTACTTC